This record looks at one T cell receptor beta chain sequence and its context. Its antigen remains unknown. The data were taken from a study of cytomegalovirus exposure and HLA in healthy donors. Broader study findings: Researchers counted around 180 TCR beta chains as cytomegalovirus-associated. Common viral pathogens (according to a later analysis) appeared linked to several of the most significant clusters. The presence/absence work took it that sequencing depth was about the same across donors.

PCR was performed using 60 Vbeta and 13 Jbeta primers. Here immunoSEQ multiplex PCR was the method, and the copy in TCRdb shows in-frame clones only, minus some. Counted here are some 130,000 clones, approximately 84% occurring once; the ten biggest clones make up around 2.5%. The germline V gene has CDR1 LGHNA and CDR2 YNFKEQ. V was cut by 1 base and J by 5 bases, with 19 bases left in between. CDR3 length equals 17 residues. Input material: PBMCs. The chain links TRBV4-2 to TRBJ2-3; D is perhaps TRBD2 (8 bases). This clonotype was sampled from a boy younger than 10 in good health and CMV-seronegative. The CDR3 here is CASSQVTGPGGGDTQYF. CDR3 DNA: TGTGCCAGCAGCCAAGTGACAGGGCCGGGGGGGGGAGATACGCAGTATTTT.